This T cell receptor (beta chain) is drawn from a study of blood T cell repertoires in COVID-19. About the study: The study drew acute and convalescent COVID-19 samples from the United States, Italy and Spain. In each case, the material was cDNA or gDNA derived from T cells, B-cell-depleted T cells, or PBMCs.

Original processing methods: Researchers report that nucleated cell counts were estimated from reference gene primer amplification. TCRdb keeps only in-frame clones here, not all; method: immunoSEQ multiplex PCR. V, J and clone size were drawn from that table, and D and trimming were deduced from the DNA. The sample holds approximately 79,000 clones; 85% to 90% are singletons and the top ten take just under 0.6%. This clone was seen a single time. CDR1 and CDR2 from the germline V gene are MNHEY and SMNVEV (reference sequence). Trimming left V 6 bases short and J 7 bases short, with 16 bases between. The CDR3 runs to 14 residues.

The sequenced material came from peripheral blood. The chain combines TRBV27 with TRBJ1-5; weak D call: TRBD1 (5 bases). The receptor was derived from a man in his 60s with acute or convalescent COVID-19. The CDR3 protein is CASRLSGGWQPQHF. For the CDR3, the DNA is TGTGCCAGCAGGCTATCGGGGGGTTGGCAGCCCCAGCATTTT.